This entry lists 30 T cell receptor beta chains sequenced from one sample in a study of glioma-infiltrating T cells. The iRepertoire nested amplicon-rescue multiplex PCR amplified TCR alpha and beta CDR3s from RNA. Via MiXCR, TCRdb re-called the multiplex PCR reads, giving one row per CDR3 protein. The sample yields 4,500 or so distinct CDR3 sequences, under 30% seen once. What was sequenced was glioma tissue, nonneoplastic brain tissue, or PBMCs (not recorded which). These receptors were obtained from a human donor with low-grade glioma or glioblastoma, undergoing nonglioma brain surgery, or in good health (not recorded which).

This clonotype has a count of ten or more. The gene calls are TRBV7-6 and TRBJ2-7; D not resolved. The CDR3 has 13 amino acids. Germline V lookup: CDR1 SGHVS, CDR2 FNYEAQ. Trimming left V 4 bases short and J 1 base short, with 8 bases between. The CDR3 sequence is CASSSDLSYEQYF. CDR3 nucleotide sequence: TGTGCCAGCAGCTCTGACTTGTCCTACGAGCAGTACTTC.

This clonotype was observed at least ten times. V is TRBV3-1 and J is TRBJ1-1; D ambiguous. The CDR3 contains 13 residues. V lost 1 base and J 4 bases, leaving 7 bases between the germline ends. CDR1 is LGHDT, CDR2 YNNKEL, per germline (reference sequence). The chain's CDR3 is CASSQVPSTEAFF. The CDR3 DNA reads as TGTGCCAGCAGCCAAGTACCTTCCACTGAAGCTTTCTTT.

This clonotype is labeled as medium-sized (0.01 to 0.1%). The rearrangement joins TRBV12-3 or TRBV12-4 to TRBJ2-1; 9 bases fit TRBD1. Losses at the gene ends were 6 bases for V and 5 bases for J; bases not matched to a gene: 5. The CDR3 covers 14 residues. The CDR3 DNA reads TGTGCCAGCAGCGGACAGGGGAAGGACAATGAGCAGTTCTTC. Protein sequence: CASSGQGKDNEQFF.

Only a few counts were recorded for this clonotype. With a much larger clone just one base away, this may be a read error. The rearrangement uses TRBV3-1 and TRBJ2-3; 13 bases match TRBD2. The CDR3 consists of 18 residues. V was pared by 4 bases and J by 0 bases, with 7 bases of the junction left unmatched. Germline V lookup: CDR1 LGHDT, CDR2 YNNKEL (reference sequence). The CDR3 DNA is TGTGCCAGCAGCCCCGGACTAGCGGGGGCCTCTAGCACAGATACGCAGTATTTT. It specifies CASSPGLAGASSTDTQYF.

The chain combines TRBV7-9 with TRBJ1-1; TRBD1 matches at 7 bases. V lost 4 bases, J lost 2 bases, and 7 bases stayed unmatched. Germline CDR1 and CDR2: SEHNR and FQNEAQ (reference sequence). The CDR3 is 15 residues long. Here the CDR3 DNA reads TGTGCCAGCAGCTCCGACAGGGCCCTTAACACTGAAGCTTTCTTT. Its protein is CASSSDRALNTEAFF.

The rearrangement links TRBV5-1 to TRBJ2-1, with 11 bases identical to TRBD2. The CDR3 has 14 residues. The V gene's germline CDR1 is SGHRS and CDR2 YFSETQ. This chain's CDR3 is CISKLAGANNEQFF. The CDR3 region has the DNA TGCATCAGCAAACTAGCGGGGGCAAACAATGAGCAGTTCTTC.

This clonotype ranks as medium-sized. The gene calls are TRBV27 and TRBJ2-1, with D hard to call. This CDR3 has 14 amino acids. Trimming stripped 2 bases from V and 6 bases from J, with 11 bases between. Looked up from germline, CDR1 is MNHEY and CDR2 is SMNVEV (reference sequence). CDR3 sequence (DNA): TGTGCCAGCAGTTTAGGCACGTCGGTCAATGAGCAGTTCTTC. This sequence encodes CASSLGTSVNEQFF.

A word on this clonotype: No conserved phenylalanine or tryptophan is present at the end of the CDR3, so a read error is the likely explanation. The chain employs TRBV28 and TRBJ2-5; the match to TRBD1 covers 10 bases. After removal of 6 bases from V and 3 bases from J, the junction contained 16 bases not matched to a gene. This CDR3 has 18 residues. The germline CDR1 and CDR2 sequences are MDHEN and SYDVKM. The CDR3 reads CASSLYPHPGTGEETQYL. CDR3 in DNA: TGTGCCAGCAGCCTCTACCCCCATCCCGGGACAGGGGAAGAGACCCAGTACCTC.

This clonotype occurred many times. The rearrangement links TRBV5-1 to TRBJ2-7, with a tentative D call TRBD2 (5 bases). V was trimmed by 4 bases and J by 3 bases, leaving 14 bases between them. The CDR3 totals 14 residues. Germline V gene lookup returns CDR1 SGHRS and CDR2 YFSETQ. The CDR3 coding sequence is TGCGCCAGCAGCGACTATTCCAAAAACTACGAGCAGTACTTC. It encodes CASSDYSKNYEQYF. Variable domain in full (rest from reference TRBV5-1 and TRBJ2-7): KAGVTQTPRYLIKTRGQQVTLSCSPISGHRSVSWYQQTPGQGLQFLFEYFSETQRNKGNFPGRFSGRQFSNSRSEMNVSTLELGDSALYLCASSDYSKNYEQYFGPGTRLTVT.

The chain links TRBV6-2 or TRBV6-3 to TRBJ2-7; 7 bases agree with TRBD1. The CDR3 is made up of 15 amino acids. Germline CDR1 MNHEY, CDR2 SVGEGT. Losses at the gene ends were 0 bases for V and 0 bases for J; bases not matched to a gene: 2. CDR3 in DNA: TGTGCCAGCAGTTACTCGACAGGGAACTCCTACGAGCAGTACTTC. Protein: CASSYSTGNSYEQYF.

Judged by abundance, this clonotype is medium-sized. The chain carries TRBV28 and TRBJ1-1, with D tentatively TRBD1 (5 bases). This CDR3 is built from 15 residues. The germline V gene encodes CDR1 MDHEN and CDR2 SYDVKM. Deletions cut 3 bases from V and 4 bases from J, with 15 bases between. CDR3 region: CASSFSWQGGTEAFF. The DNA of the CDR3 is TGTGCCAGCAGTTTTTCATGGCAGGGAGGCACTGAAGCTTTCTTT.

This clonotype is labeled as large. The chain uses TRBV28 and TRBJ1-5, with D possibly matching TRBD1 (6 bases). Germline V gene lookup returns CDR1 MDHEN and CDR2 SYDVKM. The CDR3 has 14 amino acids. Trimming removed 3 bases at V and 6 bases at J, with 12 bases between. Here the CDR3 DNA reads TGTGCCAGCAGTTTGTGGGGGGCTTTTCAGCCCCAGCATTTT. It translates to CASSLWGAFQPQHF.

This clonotype is large within its sample. The chain is built from TRBV6-1 and TRBJ1-1, with 10 bases lining up with TRBD1. V shed 1 base and J 3 bases; nucleotides not matched to a gene: 2. CDR1 and CDR2 (germline): MNHNS, SASEGT. The CDR3 runs 15 residues. CDR3 protein: CASSEGDRGYTEAFF. The CDR3 DNA reads as TGTGCCAGCAGTGAAGGGGACAGGGGCTACACTGAAGCTTTCTTT.

At least ten counts were recorded for this clonotype. CDR3 bases: TGTGCCAGCTCACCCGGGGGTTCCTACGAGCAGTACTTC. Protein product: CASSPGGSYEQYF. The chain uses TRBV18 and TRBJ2-7; D perhaps matches TRBD2 (6 bases). The CDR3 runs to 13 residues. From germline, CDR1 is KGHSH and CDR2 LQKENI. V dropped 3 bases and J dropped 1 base, with 7 bases sitting between them.

This clonotype ranks as medium-sized. This chain links TRBV6-1 with TRBJ2-7, with a tentative D call TRBD2 (6 bases). Germline values: CDR1 MNHNS, CDR2 SASEGT. Trimming cost V 1 base and J 5 bases, with 18 bases left between them. The CDR3 loop spans 16 amino acids. CDR3 sequence (DNA): TGTGCCAGCAGTGAAGGGCTGGGGCTAGCGTCCCACGAGCAGTACTTC. It codes for CASSEGLGLASHEQYF.

By proportion, this clonotype is medium-sized (0.01 to 0.1%). The chain joins TRBV28 to TRBJ1-1; D perhaps matches TRBD1 (5 bases). V gave up 6 bases and J gave up 1 base, with 9 bases separating them. This CDR3 has 13 amino acids. The V gene's germline CDR1 is MDHEN and CDR2 SYDVKM. This chain's CDR3 is CASRRDGNTEAFF. As DNA, the CDR3 is TGTGCCAGCAGACGGGACGGGAACACTGAAGCTTTCTTT.

Worth noting for this clonotype: Its ends do not fully match the called genes, so a read error is possible. The rearrangement joins TRBV20-1 to TRBJ1-1; D is perhaps TRBD1 (6 bases). The germline CDR1 and CDR2 sequences are DFQATT and SNEGSKA (reference sequence). This CDR3 contains 13 residues. The CDR3 region is CSARAGQSTEASF. The CDR3 region has the DNA TGCAGTGCTAGGGCAGGACAGAGCACTGAAGCTTCCTTT.

This chain connects TRBV12-3 or TRBV12-4 to TRBJ2-3; 8 nucleotides agree with TRBD2. The CDR3 runs to 16 residues. V lost 6 bases to trimming and J lost 2 bases; unmatched junction nucleotides: 10. CDR3 in DNA: TGTGCCAGCAGACCGGGACTAGAGGGCTTCACAGATACGCAGTATTTT. This codes for CASRPGLEGFTDTQYF.

As regards this clonotype: A much larger clone differs by one base, so this may be a read error. The chain combines TRBV5-5 with TRBJ2-7; no reliable D call. V lost 7 bases and J lost 2, with 16 bases in between. This CDR3 is 14 amino acids long. The V gene's germline CDR1 is SGHKS and CDR2 YYEKEE (reference sequence). Here the CDR3 reads CASGQYYTAYEQYV. The CDR3, as DNA: TGTGCCAGCGGCCAATACTACACTGCCTACGAGCAGTACGTC.

This clonotype has a count of ten or more. The chain links TRBV7-3 to TRBJ1-3, with D possibly matching TRBD1 (6 bases). CDR1 is SGHTA and CDR2 is FQGTGA in the germline V gene. CDR3 length: 15 residues. V lost 2 bases and J 2 bases, leaving 10 bases between the germline ends. The CDR3 protein is CASSLAPGAGNTIYF. In nucleotides, the CDR3 is TGTGCCAGCAGCTTAGCCCCAGGGGCTGGAAACACCATATATTTT.

The sample holds many counts of this clonotype. The chain joins TRBV5-6 to TRBJ2-1, with 10 bases aligning to TRBD1. The CDR3 consists of 17 residues. V dropped 2 bases and J dropped 2; count of bases not matched to a gene: 7. CDR1 and CDR2 from the germline V gene are SGHDT and YYEEEE. The CDR3 DNA reads as TGTGCCAGCAGCTTAGGAGCCGGGACAGGGGCCTACAATGAGCAGTTCTTC. It translates to CASSLGAGTGAYNEQFF.

This clonotype was counted a single time. V is TRBV7-9 and J is TRBJ1-2; maybe TRBD1 (5 bases). Germline V gives CDR1 SEHNR, CDR2 FQNEAQ (reference sequence). The CDR3 sequence is 14 residues long. With 5 bases removed from V and 2 bases from J, the gap between germline ends came to 12 bases. The CDR3 sequence is CASSSYGTNYGYTF. The CDR3 DNA follows: TGTGCCAGCAGCAGCTATGGGACGAACTATGGCTACACCTTC.

With respect to this clonotype: A junction end diverges from the germline sequence, so it may reflect a read error. This chain joins TRBV2 and TRBJ1-1; the D is unclear. Germline CDR1 and CDR2: SNHLY and FYNNEI. The CDR3 loop spans 13 amino acids. The CDR3, as DNA: TGTGCCAGCAGTGAAACTGGAAACACTAAAGCTTTCTTT. This gives the protein CASSETGNTKAFF. The entire variable domain, with the rest obtained from reference TRBV2 and TRBJ1-1, is as follows: EPEVTQTPSHQVTQMGQEVILRCVPISNHLYFYWYRQILGQKVEFLVSFYNNEISEKSEIFDDQFSVERPDGSNFTLKIRSTKLEDSAMYFCASSETGNTKAFFGQGTRLTVV.

By proportion, this clonotype is medium-sized. V usage is TRBV28 and J usage is TRBJ2-5; D uncertain. Trimming removed 0 bases at V and 5 bases at J, with 7 bases between. This CDR3 is 13 amino acids long. Germline V lookup: CDR1 MDHEN, CDR2 SYDVKM. CDR3 coding DNA: TGTGCCAGCAGTTTATGGGGCGCGGAGACCCAGTACTTC. Its protein product is CASSLWGAETQYF. The variable domain in full, completed from reference TRBV28 and TRBJ2-5, reads DVKVTQSSRYLVKRTGEKVFLECVQDMDHENMFWYRQDPGLGLRLIYFSYDVKMKEKGDIPEGYSVSREKKERFSLILESASTNQTSMYLCASSLWGAETQYFGPGTRLLVL.

By share, this clonotype counts as medium-sized. V usage is TRBV20-1 and J usage is TRBJ2-5; D possibly matches TRBD1 or TRBD2 (5 bases each). This CDR3 comprises 15 residues. Germline CDR1 reads DFQATT; CDR2 reads SNEGSKA (reference sequence). The V end lost 0 bases, the J end lost 0 bases, and 11 bases lay between the germline ends. The CDR3 spells CSARDIRDHQETQYF. The CDR3 DNA follows: TGCAGTGCTAGAGACATTAGGGACCACCAAGAGACCCAGTACTTC.

J is TRBJ1-2 and V is TRBV29-1; the D is unclear. This CDR3 comprises 14 residues. The germline gives CDR1 SQVTM, CDR2 ANQGSEA. V lost 5 bases, J lost 0 bases, and 13 bases lay in between. In DNA form, the CDR3 reads TGCAGCGTTTTTTCCATGGAAACTAACTATGGCTACACCTTC. This translates into CSVFSMETNYGYTF.

Many counts were recorded for this clonotype. The chain uses TRBV13 and TRBJ1-6; a possible D gene is TRBD1 (6 bases). There are 13 residues in the CDR3. Germline-derived CDR1 and CDR2 are PRHDT and FYEKMQ (reference sequence). Trimming stripped 5 bases from V and 7 bases from J, with 9 bases between. CDR3 amino acids: CASSPGGNSPLHF. For the CDR3, the DNA is TGTGCCAGCAGCCCGGGGGGCAATTCACCCCTCCACTTT. Filled out from reference TRBV13 and TRBJ1-6, the complete variable domain reads AAGVIQSPRHLIKEKRETATLKCYPIPRHDTVYWYQQGPGQDPQFLISFYEKMQSDKGSIPDRFSAQQFSDYHSELNMSSLELGDSALYFCASSPGGNSPLHFGNGTRLTVT.

V gene TRBV7-2 combines with J gene TRBJ1-2; maybe TRBD1 (5 bases). Trimming shortened V by 6 bases and J by 3 bases, and 14 bases separated the two germline ends. The CDR3 is 14 residues long. Germline values: CDR1 SGHTA, CDR2 FQGNSA. The CDR3 bases are TGTGCCAGCAGGGGGGGGACGGGGGACTATGGCTACACCTTC. Translating it yields CASRGGTGDYGYTF.

This sequence joins TRBV28 and TRBJ2-5, with 9 bases aligning to TRBD2. The CDR3 extends over 15 amino acids. CDR1 and CDR2 from the germline V gene are MDHEN and SYDVKM. CDR3 loop: CVSTARLAGRETQYF. The CDR3 bases are TGTGTTAGCACCGCTCGGCTAGCGGGGCGCGAGACCCAGTACTTC.

By sample share, this clonotype is large. J is TRBJ1-1 and V is TRBV6-1; D gene unclear. CDR1 and CDR2 from the germline V gene are MNHNS and SASEGT. This CDR3 region has 13 residues. The germline V and J ends were trimmed by 3 bases and 6 bases, with 11 bases remaining between them. The CDR3 spells CASSDVVRAEAFF. Written as DNA, the CDR3 is TGTGCCAGCAGTGATGTGGTGCGTGCTGAAGCTTTCTTT.